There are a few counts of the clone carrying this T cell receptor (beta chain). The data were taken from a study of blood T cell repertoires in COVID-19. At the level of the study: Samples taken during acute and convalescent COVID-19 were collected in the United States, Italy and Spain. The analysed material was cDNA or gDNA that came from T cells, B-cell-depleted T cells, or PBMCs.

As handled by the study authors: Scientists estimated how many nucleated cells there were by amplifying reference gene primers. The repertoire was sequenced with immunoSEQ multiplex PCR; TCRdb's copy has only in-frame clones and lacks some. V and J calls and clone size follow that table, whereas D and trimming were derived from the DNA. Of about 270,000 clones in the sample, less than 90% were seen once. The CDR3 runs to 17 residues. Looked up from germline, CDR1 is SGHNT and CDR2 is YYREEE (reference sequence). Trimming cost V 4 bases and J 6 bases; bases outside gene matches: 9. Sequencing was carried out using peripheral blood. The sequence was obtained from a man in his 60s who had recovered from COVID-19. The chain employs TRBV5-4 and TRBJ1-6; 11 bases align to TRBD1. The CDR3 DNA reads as TGTGCCAGCAGCCTTCGGACAGGGGGCGCGGGTAATTCACCCCTCCACTTT. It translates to CASSLRTGGAGNSPLHF.